Presented here are 7 T cell receptor beta chains from one specimen sequenced in a study of high-grade serous ovarian cancer treatment subgroups. Clones were sequenced by immunoSEQ multiplex PCR, and TCRdb holds only the in-frame ones, with some missing. The table has tens of thousands of clones, under 90% seen once. Tumor tissue was taken before any definitive surgery or chemotherapy was given. Material for sequencing was tumor tissue. Receptors originate from a human donor with high-grade serous ovarian cancer.

The chain links TRBV28 to TRBJ1-5; 7 bases map to TRBD1. Losses at the gene ends were 7 bases for V and 1 base for J; bases not matched to a gene: 7. The CDR3 is made up of 15 amino acids. CDR1 is MDHEN, CDR2 SYDVKM, per germline. CDR3 in amino acids: CASTLQGYSNQPQHF. CDR3 DNA: TGTGCCAGCACCCTACAGGGGTACAGCAATCAGCCCCAGCATTTT.

CDR3 residues: CASSLGGTGAYNEQFF. The CDR3 DNA is TGTGCCAGCAGCTTAGGGGGGACAGGGGCCTACAATGAGCAGTTCTTC. The chain is built from TRBV11-3 and TRBJ2-1; TRBD1 matches at 10 bases. The germline V gene encodes CDR1 SGHNT and CDR2 YENEEA. The CDR3 extends over 16 amino acids. V was clipped by 1 base and J by 2 bases; unmatched bases: 2.

This chain joins TRBV4-1 and TRBJ1-3; 7 nucleotides line up with TRBD1. Germline lookup yields CDR1 MGHRA and CDR2 YSYEKL. This CDR3 region has 15 residues. Trimming took 4 bases from V and 4 from J; bases not matched to a gene: 7. This chain's CDR3 is CASSPRQGAGNTIYF. For the CDR3, the DNA is TGCGCCAGCAGCCCGCGACAGGGCGCCGGAAACACCATATATTTT.

The chain joins TRBV5-6 to TRBJ2-5; 10 nucleotides align to TRBD1. After removal of 4 bases from V and 5 bases from J, the junction contained 5 bases not matched to a gene. This CDR3 spans 14 amino acids. Germline V gene lookup returns CDR1 SGHDT and CDR2 YYEEEE. CDR3 in DNA: TGTGCCAGCAGCCGGGACAGGGGCTGGGAGACCCAGTACTTC. Translation gives CASSRDRGWETQYF.

This chain connects TRBV6-5 to TRBJ1-1; D remains ambiguous. CDR3 length equals 15 residues. CDR1 and CDR2 from the germline V gene are MNHEY and SVGAGI. V lost 6 bases and J 1 base, leaving 15 bases between the germline ends. The CDR3 sequence is CASSPSLHPNTEAFF. The CDR3 coding sequence is TGTGCCAGCAGCCCCAGCCTGCACCCGAACACTGAAGCTTTCTTT.

CDR3 sequence reads: CASSLERAPNEKLFF. CDR3 bases: TGTGCCAGCAGCTTGGAACGGGCGCCGAATGAAAAACTGTTTTTT. This rearrangement joins TRBV5-6 to TRBJ1-4; the D is unclear. CDR3 length equals 15 residues. V was trimmed by 0 bases and J by 5 bases, leaving 11 bases between them. Per germline, CDR1 SGHDT and CDR2 YYEEEE.

This chain joins TRBV5-1 and TRBJ2-7; no clear D gene. The germline V gene encodes CDR1 SGHRS and CDR2 YFSETQ. The CDR3 totals 13 residues. Trimming removed 0 bases from V and 3 bases from J, with 7 bases in between. CDR3 amino acids: CASSLALGYEQYF. CDR3 DNA: TGCGCCAGCAGCTTGGCCTTGGGCTACGAGCAGTACTTC.